This entry features one T cell receptor (beta chain) sequence. Its antigen specificity is not known. Base qualities are not at hand, and no much larger clone is one base apart. The source of the sample is a study of shared clonotypes between healthy human individuals (dated by TCRdb to between 2020 and 2021). Regarding the research as a whole: Three men and two women, aged 18 to 49 years, made up the cohort. Different laboratories and diverse techniques were used to prepare libraries and sequence TCR repertoires, to increase sequencing depth and limit assay-specific biases. Each donor's leukapheresis produced roughly between roughly 0.9 and 9 billion PBMCs. The study deeply sequenced blood TCR repertoires of roughly five healthy adults to estimate repertoire size and the extent of clonotype sharing between individuals. For each donor, three plates each were used for CD4 naive and CD4 memory, two plates were used for CD8 naive, and one plate was used for CD8 memory. Study-wide findings and limitations: Only blood was sampled, and tissue TCR repertoires likely differ from those in blood. Approximately 5% of naive CD4, 3.5% of naive CD8, around 2.3% of memory CD4, and 0.4% of memory CD8 clonotypes were shared across four donors. Pairwise subsampling indicated that sequencing depth was expected to affect the degree of clonotype sharing among donors. Even with the large sequencing depth, rarefaction of the sorted-subset datasets indicated that sequencing was incomplete. The small number of donors limited the genetic and exposure-history diversity represented. Naive subsets generally had larger estimated clonotype richness than memory subsets. Compared with non-shared clonotypes, the clonotypes found in all four sorted-subset donors had higher generation probabilities.

The germline V gene encodes CDR1 SGDLS and CDR2 YYNGEE. CDR3 length: 15 amino acids, cysteine to phenylalanine. The entry retains the CDR3 DNA only, 45 bases that are in frame from base 1. Relative to germline, V is 0 bases shorter and J is 0 bases shorter, with 10 bases between their ends. Donors were healthy HIV-negative adults with no recently reported acute infections or vaccinations. Only Caucasian adults living in Nashville, Tennessee, USA were represented among the donors. CD4+ T cells were enriched by magnetic negative selection, after which naive cells were positively selected on CD45RA and the negative fraction was taken as the memory subset. Blood was collected by leukapheresis, and PBMCs were isolated by Ficoll-Histopaque density gradient centrifugation and then cryopreserved in liquid nitrogen vapor phase. Analytical flow cytometry was used to check the purity and quantity of each magnetically sorted T cell population. From each sorted fraction, genomic DNA was isolated and quantified by UV absorbance on a Nanodrop 2000c.

Using the deep immunoSEQ assay, multiplex PCR amplified TCR CDR3 regions from genomic DNA. Genomic DNA extracted from each cell subset was distributed evenly over all wells of several immunoSEQ 96-well plates, and each plate served as one replicate. For sorted subsets, about 200 ng genomic DNA, equal to some 28,000 T cell genomes, was loaded into each replicate PCR. Purified libraries were measured with a Qubit 3.0 fluorometer, size-checked on a Bioanalyzer 2100, and measured again with the KAPA Library Quantification kit. Every immunoSEQ 96-well plate was sequenced on a dedicated single-read 150-cycle Illumina NextSeq 550 flow cell. The original methods were these. The immunoSEQ output contained only junctional sequences without quality scores, so filtering could not match that applied to full-length reads. Sequences were annotated with PyIR, a Python wrapper for IgBLAST v1.9, using IMGT germline references to assign V/J genes and CDR3. Reads were filtered out if the reads had weak V/J assignments (E-value above 1e-6), no CDR3, stop codons, out-of-frame junctions, or ambiguous translated residues. V3J clonotypes were defined as sequences sharing the same inferred V gene, J gene, and CDR3 amino acid sequence. Percentage overlap between repertoires was calculated by dividing the number of shared unique clonotypes by the size of the smaller repertoire. Repertoire richness was assessed with RTK rarefaction, the Chao1 estimator, and Recon v2.1 estimates of unobserved clonotypes. Generation probabilities were computed with OLGA for all TCRbeta clonotypes obtained by the gDNA method from a few donors. Sourced from immuneACCESS, this table was stored by TCRdb with only in-frame sequences that have V and J called. A share of the clones is absent; for the studies checked, an unresolved V gene accounts for under half, and the remainder has no known explanation. V, J and clone size are taken as reported in that table, and D and trimming were inferred from the DNA itself. Recorded for this sample are roughly 1,500,000 clones; 98% of them occurred a single time. About 0.45% of the sample lies in the top ten.

The clonotype was recovered from a man aged 25 to 40 in good health. The sample comprised naive CD4+ T cells sorted from blood. Explained via the paper, the cell subset or site label denotes: CD45RA+ positively selected. The V and J genes are TRBV9 and TRBJ2-7, and TRBD1 may be the D gene, going by 6 matching bases. CDR3 protein: CASSVAGELSYEQYF. The DNA sequence is given as TGTGCCAGCAGCGTAGCAGGGGAGCTCTCCTACGAGCAGTACTTC.